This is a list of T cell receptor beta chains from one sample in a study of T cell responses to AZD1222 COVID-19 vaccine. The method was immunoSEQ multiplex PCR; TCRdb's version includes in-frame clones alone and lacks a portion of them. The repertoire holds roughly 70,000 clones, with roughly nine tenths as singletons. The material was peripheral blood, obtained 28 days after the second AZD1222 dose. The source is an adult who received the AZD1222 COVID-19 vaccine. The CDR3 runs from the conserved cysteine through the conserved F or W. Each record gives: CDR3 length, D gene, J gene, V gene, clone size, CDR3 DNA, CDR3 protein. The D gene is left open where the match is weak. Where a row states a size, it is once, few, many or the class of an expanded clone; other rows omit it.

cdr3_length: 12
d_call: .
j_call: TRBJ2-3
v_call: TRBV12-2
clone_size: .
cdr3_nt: TGTGCAAGTCGACGAAACACAGATACGCAGTATTTT
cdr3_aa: CASRRNTDTQYF

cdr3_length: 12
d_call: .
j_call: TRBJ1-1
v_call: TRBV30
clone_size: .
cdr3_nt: TGTGCCTGTACAGGGAGCGGCACTGAAGCTTTCTTT
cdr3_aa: CACTGSGTEAFF

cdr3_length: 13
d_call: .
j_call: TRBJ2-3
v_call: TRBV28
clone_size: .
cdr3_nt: TGTGCCAGCAGACGTCAGGGTGCAGATACGCAGTATTTT
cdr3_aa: CASRRQGADTQYF

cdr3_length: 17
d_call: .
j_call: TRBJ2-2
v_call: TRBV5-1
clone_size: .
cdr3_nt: TGCGCCAGCAGCTCGGGAGACAGGGCACAGCACACCGGGGAGCTGTTTTTT
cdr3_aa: CASSSGDRAQHTGELFF

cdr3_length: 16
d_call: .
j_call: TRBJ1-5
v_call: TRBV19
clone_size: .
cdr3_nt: TGTGCCAGTAGTAGGCCTCTAACAGGCGCGGACCAGCCCCAGCATTTT
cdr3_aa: CASSRPLTGADQPQHF

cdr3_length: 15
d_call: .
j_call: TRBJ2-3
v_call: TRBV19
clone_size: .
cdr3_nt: TGTGCCAGTAGTATAGCGGGTTCCGGCACAGATACGCAGTATTTT
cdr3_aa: CASSIAGSGTDTQYF

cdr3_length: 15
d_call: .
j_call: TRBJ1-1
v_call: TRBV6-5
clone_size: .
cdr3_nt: TGTGCCAGCACCGACTCCGGGGGCGGGAACACTGAAGCTTTCTTT
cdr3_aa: CASTDSGGGNTEAFF

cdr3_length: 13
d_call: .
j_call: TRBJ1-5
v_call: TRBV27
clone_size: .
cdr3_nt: TGTGCCAGCAGTTTCAGGGTAGGTCAGCCCCAGCATTTT
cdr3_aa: CASSFRVGQPQHF

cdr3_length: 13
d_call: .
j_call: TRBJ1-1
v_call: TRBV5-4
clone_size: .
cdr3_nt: TGTGCCAGCAGCTTGGCCGTCCGTGATGAAGCTTTCTTT
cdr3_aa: CASSLAVRDEAFF

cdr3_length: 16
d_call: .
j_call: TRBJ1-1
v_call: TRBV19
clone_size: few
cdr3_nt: TGTGCCAGTAGTAGCCCTTACAGGGTCGTGAACACTGAAGCTTTCTTT
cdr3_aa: CASSSPYRVVNTEAFF

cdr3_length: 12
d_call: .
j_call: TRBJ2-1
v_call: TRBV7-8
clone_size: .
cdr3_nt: TGTGCCAGCAGCCCTTCCTTAGGTGAGCAGTTCTTC
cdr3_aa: CASSPSLGEQFF